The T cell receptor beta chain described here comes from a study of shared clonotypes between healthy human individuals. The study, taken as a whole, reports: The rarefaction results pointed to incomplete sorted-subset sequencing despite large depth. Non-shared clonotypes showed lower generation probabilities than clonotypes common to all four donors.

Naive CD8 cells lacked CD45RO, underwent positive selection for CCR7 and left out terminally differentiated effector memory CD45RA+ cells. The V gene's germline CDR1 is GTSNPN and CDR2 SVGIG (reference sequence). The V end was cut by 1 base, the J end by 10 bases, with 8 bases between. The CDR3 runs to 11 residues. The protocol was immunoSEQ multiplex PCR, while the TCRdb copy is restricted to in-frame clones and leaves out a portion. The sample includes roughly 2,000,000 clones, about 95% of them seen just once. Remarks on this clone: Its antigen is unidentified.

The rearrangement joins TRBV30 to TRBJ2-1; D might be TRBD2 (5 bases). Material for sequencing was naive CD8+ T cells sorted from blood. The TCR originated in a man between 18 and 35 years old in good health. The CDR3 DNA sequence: TGTGCCTGGAGTGAGGGAGTGGAGCAGTTCTTC. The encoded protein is CAWSEGVEQFF.